The entry below gives a single TCR beta chain sequence along with its context. This sample is part of a study of control samples from healthy donors and cancer patients. TCRdb's table, derived via immunoSEQ multiplex PCR, lists solely in-frame clones and lacks some. The sample holds 150,000 to 200,000 clones; about 94% are singletons and the top ten take about 8.5%. There are 13 residues in the CDR3. Germline V gene lookup returns CDR1 SGHTA and CDR2 FQGNSA. Deletions cut 0 bases from V and 3 bases from J, with 6 bases between. The sequenced sample consisted of blood. The clonotype comes from a woman in her thirties or forties in good health. The chain couples TRBV7-2 to TRBJ2-7; D is undetermined. The CDR3 sequence is CASSLALGYEQYF. In DNA form, the CDR3 reads TGTGCCAGCAGCTTAGCGCTCGGCTACGAGCAGTACTTC.